This T cell receptor (beta chain) was obtained from a study of post-analysis software for immune sequencing data. Overall study findings and caveats: Significantly lower normalized Chao1 diversity was seen in multiple sclerosis patients than in controls. Comparison of patients with controls showed five or six TRBV segments more frequent in patients, TRBV5-6, TRBV5-1 and TRBV20-1 among them.

The J segment lost 5 bases and the V segment lost 0 bases, leaving 4 bases of the junction unmatched. Germline assignment: CDR1 SGHRS and CDR2 YFSETQ. This CDR3 is 15 amino acids long. In the case of this clonotype: Its antigen is unknown.

Carried by the TCR beta cDNA libraries were unique molecular identifiers. TCRdb itself ran the PCR reads through MiXCR, one entry per CDR3 protein. The data contain roughly 600,000 distinct CDR3 sequences, 44% of them singletons. This sequence was found in a girl between 5 and 17 years old with multiple sclerosis. Material: blood. This rearrangement joins TRBV5-1 to TRBJ2-4; 8 bases fit TRBD1. The CDR3 loop reads CASSLGWTGQNIQYF. The CDR3 DNA is TGCGCCAGCAGCTTGGGGTGGACAGGGCAAAACATTCAGTACTTC.